The T cell receptor beta chain described here comes from a study of siplizumab effects on memory and regulatory T cells. This table comes from immunoSEQ multiplex PCR, and its TCRdb copy is limited to in-frame clones, with some not included. Among roughly 69,000 clones, around four fifths were seen once, and the ten largest hold approximately 3.8%. The V gene end was trimmed by 9 bases and the J gene end by 5 bases; junction bases not matched to a gene: 5. Per germline, CDR1 LNHDA and CDR2 SQIVND (reference sequence). The CDR3 extends over 13 amino acids. Study findings and constraints: Significantly reduced by siplizumab was the cumulative frequency of alloreactive sequences, namely those traceable to unstimulated CD4+ memory cells. No assignable naive or memory phenotype existed for roughly 80-96% of proliferating CD4+ or CD8+ clones. Naive T cell populations appeared to exhibit greater diversity than memory cells and appeared to be major alloresponse contributors. Proliferating siplizumab-culture Treg suppressive function went unconfirmed.

Concerning this clone itself: The target antigen is unknown.

The receptor comes from a human donor in good health. This chain links TRBV19 with TRBJ1-2, with 11 bases lining up with TRBD1. The sample consisted of memory CD4+ T cells sorted from blood. As DNA, the CDR3 is TGTGCCAGCTGGGACAGGGGGTCTTATGGCTACACCTTC. Its protein product is CASWDRGSYGYTF.